This entry is about one T cell receptor (beta chain). Its matching antigen is unknown. With 60 Vbeta and 13 Jbeta primers, the PCR was carried out. This table comes from immunoSEQ multiplex PCR, and its TCRdb copy is limited to in-frame clones, with some not included. The sample has approximately 270,000 clones; about 80% are singletons. The record originates from a study of cytomegalovirus exposure and HLA in healthy donors. Study as a whole: In an early release, HLA-typed donors contributed 90 million or so unique TCR sequences. Notes on the study in general: A cluster of highly shared sequence variants was likely a sequencing artifact. The authors later found TCR association rates varying by HLA locus, with DRB1 most and HLA-C fewest.

Germline CDR1 and CDR2: MNHEY and SMNVEV (reference sequence). The CDR3 extends over 13 amino acids. Trimming took off 4 bases at V and 9 bases at J, with 13 bases between the two ends. Sequenced input: PBMCs. The V and J genes are TRBV27 and TRBJ2-1; weak D call: TRBD2 (5 bases). This receptor was taken from a girl aged 2-10 years in good health and CMV-seronegative. CDR3 nucleotides: TGTGCCAGCAGTTCGGACGGGATCGGTGAGCAGTTCTTC. Translating gives CASSSDGIGEQFF.